This T cell receptor beta chain was observed in a study of T-cell memory formation after mild COVID-19. Looking at the study overall: TCR clustering was largely donor specific.

Trimming shortened V by 3 bases and J by 4 bases, and 11 bases separated the two germline ends. This CDR3 spans 14 amino acids. The V gene's germline CDR1 is SGHTA and CDR2 FQGNSA. TCRdb analysed the 5' RACE reads with MiXCR anew, one entry per CDR3 protein. Among more than 450,000 distinct CDR3 sequences listed, more than 15% were seen once. This clonotype appeared many times. Sequencing was performed on PBMCs or a T cell subset sorted from them (not recorded which). The receptor comes from an adult woman who had mild COVID-19 (a few samples of this study predate the infection). Cell type and time point are not known. V is TRBV7-2 and J is TRBJ2-3; possible D gene TRBD1, 5 bases. The CDR3 DNA sequence: TGTGCCAGCAGCTTTCTAGGGGCCGCAGATACGCAGTATTTT. The encoded protein is CASSFLGAADTQYF.